The 7 T cell receptor beta chains below come from one sample, sequenced in a study of molecular identifiers for immune sequencing clone quantification (dated by TCRdb to the late 2010s). The method was PCR. These reads were obtained on an Illumina HiSeq 4000. TCRdb itself trimmed the public reads at Q25 with fastp, ran MiXCR and retained productive beta chains. Rows matching on CDR3 protein sequence are summarized as one entry with the most common DNA and genes. This sample lists 50,000 to 65,000 distinct CDR3 sequences; less than 25% were detected once. Together, the top ten hold 1.5% to 2% of the sample. Source material: naive CD8+ T cells from blood, with Jurkat cell RNA spiked in. What this sample's cell subset or site label stands for: FACS-sorted CD8+CD4-CCR7+CD45RA+ naive T cells. These receptors were obtained from a human donor in good health. Some libraries in this study had Jurkat cell RNA spiked in.

The sample holds many counts of this clonotype. The CDR3 DNA reads TGTGCCAGCAGTCCCATTGGGGCCGCCGGGGCCAACGTCCTGACTTTC. This encodes CASSPIGAAGANVLTF. The chain links TRBV12-3 or TRBV12-4 to TRBJ2-6; weak D call: TRBD1 (5 bases). Trimming took off 5 bases at V and 4 bases at J, with 15 bases between the two ends. This CDR3 is built from 16 residues.

A note on this clonotype: With a much larger clone just one base away, this may be a read error. The rearrangement uses TRBV6-2 or TRBV6-3 and TRBJ1-5; perhaps TRBD1 as D (5 bases). This CDR3 is built from 17 residues. V was shortened by 6 bases and J by 4 bases, with 22 bases between the two germline ends. The germline gives CDR1 MNHEY, CDR2 SVGEGT. CDR3 DNA sequence: TGTGCCAGCAGCCCCTACCCGGGGCGAAGAGGAAATCAGCCCCAGCATTTT. This codes for CASSPYPGRRGNQPQHF.

On this clonotype itself: A much larger clonotype is one base distant, so this may be a read error. This rearrangement joins TRBV20-1 to TRBJ2-3; maybe TRBD1 (7 bases). CDR3 size: 15 residues. Per germline, CDR1 DFQATT and CDR2 SNEGSKA (reference sequence). In DNA, the CDR3 is TGCCGTGCTAGCGACTGGACAGGCAACACAGATACGCAGTATTTT. This sequence encodes CRASDWTGNTDTQYF.

This clonotype was recorded once. A clone one base away is much larger, so this may be a read error. In this CDR3 the conserved last residue, phenylalanine or tryptophan, is missing, so a read error is likely. This chain connects TRBV29-1 to TRBJ2-3, with a weak D call TRBD1 (5 bases). There are 11 residues in the CDR3. V was clipped by 4 bases and J by 4 bases, with 6 bases between them. Germline V lookup: CDR1 SQVTM, CDR2 ANQGSEA. CDR3 residues: CSVVRADTQYY. CDR3 sequence (DNA): TGCAGCGTTGTCAGGGCAGATACGCAGTATTAT.

Ten or more counts support this clonotype. The CDR3 region has the DNA TGTGCCAGCAGGCAAGCACTAGCGGGAGTGTCAGATACGCAGTATTTT. It encodes CASRQALAGVSDTQYF. V usage is TRBV6-6 and J usage is TRBJ2-3, with TRBD2 matching 11 bases. This CDR3 spans 16 amino acids. V was pared by 6 bases and J by 4 bases, with 9 bases of the junction left unmatched. Germline loops: CDR1 MNHNY, CDR2 SVGAGI (reference sequence).

There are many counts of this clonotype. The V gene is TRBV19, the J gene TRBJ1-5, with D maybe TRBD1 (5 bases). Germline V gene sequence: CDR1 LNHDA, CDR2 SQIVND (reference sequence). The V and J ends lost 7 bases and 8 bases respectively, with 21 bases between them. The CDR3 runs 15 residues. DNA of the CDR3: TGTGCCAGTACCCCCGGGACCCGTGGTTTGGAGCCCCAGCATTTT. It is translated as CASTPGTRGLEPQHF.

The table lists this clonotype with many counts. The genes are TRBV6-1 and TRBJ2-7, with a tentative D call TRBD1 (5 bases). The V end lost 6 bases, the J end lost 2 bases, and 11 bases lay between the germline ends. Germline V lookup: CDR1 MNHNS, CDR2 SASEGT. The CDR3 spans 13 residues. Here the CDR3 DNA reads TGTGCCAGCAGCGACAGAACACCCTACGAGCAGTACTTC. As protein: CASSDRTPYEQYF.